The entry below describes one TCR beta chain. The entry originates in a study of blood T cell repertoires in COVID-19. Looking at the study overall: Donors in the United States, Italy and Spain gave samples during acute or convalescent COVID-19. Nucleic acid was either cDNA or gDNA, and it came from T cells, B-cell-depleted T cells, or PBMCs.

Original processing methods: Estimates of nucleated cell counts were drawn from the amplification of reference gene primers. Generated by immunoSEQ multiplex PCR, the TCRdb table keeps only in-frame clones and is missing some. V and J calls and clone size come straight from that table; D and trimming were deduced from the DNA. The data contain about 210,000 clones, 75% to 85% of them seen just once; the ten biggest clones take up 9.2%. Researchers sorted participants into cohorts using their self-reported clinical history. This TCR derives from a man between 40 and 49 years old who had recovered from COVID-19. The sample taken for sequencing was PBMCs or T cells enriched from blood (not recorded which).

The chain's CDR3 is CASSLGHWKNEQFF. CDR3 coding DNA: TGTGCCAGCAGCCTCGGACACTGGAAAAATGAGCAGTTCTTC. The chain has TRBV3-1 (or the pseudogene TRBV3-2) and TRBJ2-1; D is perhaps TRBD1 (5 bases). Between the trimmed V and J ends, which lost 4 bases and 7 bases, there was a span of 14 bases. The CDR3 covers 14 residues. Germline loops: CDR1 LGHDT, CDR2 YNNKEL (reference sequence).